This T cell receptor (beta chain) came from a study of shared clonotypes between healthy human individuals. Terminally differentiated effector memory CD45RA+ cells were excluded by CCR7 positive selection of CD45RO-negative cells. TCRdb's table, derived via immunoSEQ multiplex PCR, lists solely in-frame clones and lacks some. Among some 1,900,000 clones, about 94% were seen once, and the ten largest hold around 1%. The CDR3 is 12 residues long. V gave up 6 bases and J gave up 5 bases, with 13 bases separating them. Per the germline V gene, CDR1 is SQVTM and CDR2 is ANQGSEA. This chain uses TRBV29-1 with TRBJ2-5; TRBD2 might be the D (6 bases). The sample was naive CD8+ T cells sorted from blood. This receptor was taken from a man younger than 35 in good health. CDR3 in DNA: TGCAGCGTGCCTAGACTAGGGGAGACCCAGTACTTC. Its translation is CSVPRLGETQYF. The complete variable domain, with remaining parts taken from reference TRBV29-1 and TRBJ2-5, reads SAVISQKPSRDICQRGTSLTIQCQVDSQVTMMFWYRQQPGQSLTLIATANQGSEATYESGFVIDKFPISRPNLTFSTLTVSNMSPEDSSIYLCSVPRLGETQYFGPGTRLLVL.